These 14 T cell receptor beta chains came from one sample sequenced in a study of cytomegalovirus exposure and HLA in healthy donors. PCR was performed using 60 Vbeta and 13 Jbeta primers. Data came from immunoSEQ multiplex PCR; TCRdb stores just in-frame clones and leaves some out. The table includes about 150,000 clones, over 70% detected once. The sequencing sample was made of PBMCs. These receptors were obtained from a woman in her forties in good health and CMV-seronegative.

This clone appeared a single time. The chain combines TRBV11-2 with TRBJ1-5; 7 bases map to TRBD1. After removal of 1 base from V and 8 bases from J, the junction contained 2 bases not matched to a gene. Germline V gene sequence: CDR1 SGHAT, CDR2 FQNNGV. CDR3 length: 13 residues. This chain's CDR3 is CASSLGRGKPQHF. Written as DNA, the CDR3 is TGTGCCAGCAGCTTAGGCAGGGGGAAGCCCCAGCATTTT.

The J gene is TRBJ1-1, the V gene TRBV5-5; D is perhaps TRBD1 (5 bases). Germline V CDR1 and CDR2: SGHKS, YYEKEE (reference sequence). The CDR3 is made up of 13 amino acids. The V gene lost 0 bases and the J gene lost 4 bases, with 7 bases spanning the gap. The CDR3 protein is CASSLDGGTEAFF. CDR3 nucleotide sequence: TGTGCCAGCAGCTTGGACGGGGGCACTGAAGCTTTCTTT.

The V and J genes are TRBV28 and TRBJ1-4; no reliable D call. There are 13 residues in the CDR3. The V and J ends lost 10 bases and 3 bases respectively, with 12 bases between them. Germline-derived CDR1 and CDR2 are MDHEN and SYDVKM. As DNA, the CDR3 is TGTGCCACCGGTGAGGTTTCTAATGAAAAACTGTTTTTT. Translated, it gives CATGEVSNEKLFF.

This chain joins TRBV6-5 and TRBJ2-7, with D hard to call. Germline V gene data show CDR1 as MNHEY and CDR2 as SVGAGI. This CDR3 comprises 11 residues. V was shortened by 5 bases and J by 3 bases, with 5 bases between the two germline ends. The CDR3 DNA follows: TGTGCCAGCAGTCCCCACTACGAGCAGTACTTC. Translating gives CASSPHYEQYF.

The CDR3 is CATEGEASYNEQFF. Written as DNA, the CDR3 is TGTGCCACAGAGGGGGAAGCCTCCTACAATGAGCAGTTCTTC. The chain employs TRBV2 and TRBJ2-1; possibly TRBD1 for D (6 bases). The CDR3 spans 14 residues. The ends were cut back, 10 bases at V and 0 bases at J, with 13 bases in the middle. Per germline, CDR1 SNHLY and CDR2 FYNNEI.

The chain joins TRBV11-1 to TRBJ1-2; D may be TRBD1 (6 bases). Trimming removed 5 bases from V and 4 bases from J, with 17 bases in between. Germline V gives CDR1 SGHAT, CDR2 FQDESV (reference sequence). This CDR3 spans 15 amino acids. In DNA, the CDR3 is TGTGCCAGCAGCCCCGAGGTCCAGGGGTTCTATGGCTACACCTTC. Amino acids: CASSPEVQGFYGYTF.

In its sample, this clone was seen a few times. The V call is TRBV5-1, the J call TRBJ2-2; the D is unclear. CDR3 length equals 13 residues. V lost 4 bases to trimming and J lost 5 bases, with 9 bases between them. Germline V gene sequence: CDR1 SGHRS, CDR2 YFSETQ. The chain's CDR3 is CASSPTLTGELFF. CDR3 nucleotide sequence: TGCGCCAGCAGCCCGACACTTACCGGGGAGCTGTTTTTT.

The V call is TRBV5-1, the J call TRBJ1-2; 9 bases are shared with TRBD1. CDR1 and CDR2 (germline): SGHRS, YFSETQ. The CDR3 extends over 14 amino acids. Trimming at V came to 0 bases and at J to 12 bases, leaving 9 bases not matched to a gene. The CDR3 spells CASSLDPGTGYNTF. The DNA of the CDR3 is TGCGCCAGCAGCTTGGACCCCGGGACAGGGTATAACACCTTC. The entire variable domain, with the rest obtained from reference TRBV5-1 and TRBJ1-2, is as follows: KAGVTQTPRYLIKTRGQQVTLSCSPISGHRSVSWYQQTPGQGLQFLFEYFSETQRNKGNFPGRFSGRQFSNSRSEMNVSTLELGDSALYLCASSLDPGTGYNTFGSGTRLTVV.

The chain combines TRBV2 with TRBJ1-5; 9 bases map to TRBD1. The V and J ends lost 6 bases and 7 bases, in that order; junction bases with no gene match: 13. CDR3 length: 16 amino acids. The germline gives CDR1 SNHLY, CDR2 FYNNEI. The CDR3: CASRGPGQGSRQPQHF. CDR3 nucleotides: TGTGCCAGCAGGGGACCGGGACAGGGAAGTCGGCAGCCCCAGCATTTT.

V gene TRBV7-9 combines with J gene TRBJ2-3, with a tentative D call TRBD2 (5 bases). Germline CDR1 and CDR2: SEHNR and FQNEAQ (reference sequence). Trimming stripped 5 bases from V and 4 bases from J, with 19 bases between. The CDR3 length is 16 residues. CDR3 sequence: CASSPPWWAGADTQYF. The CDR3, as DNA: TGTGCCAGCAGCCCCCCGTGGTGGGCGGGTGCAGATACGCAGTATTTT.

The V call is TRBV28, the J call TRBJ2-3, with TRBD2 identical over 13 bases. V was pared by 3 bases and J by 1 base, with 13 bases of the junction left unmatched. There are 20 residues in the CDR3. The V gene's germline CDR1 is MDHEN and CDR2 SYDVKM. The CDR3 DNA reads TGTGCCAGCAGTTTTTTCTCGGGACTAGCGGGGCGGGGTGGCACAGATACGCAGTATTTT. The encoded protein is CASSFFSGLAGRGGTDTQYF. The whole variable domain, filled in from reference TRBV28 and TRBJ2-3, reads DVKVTQSSRYLVKRTGEKVFLECVQDMDHENMFWYRQDPGLGLRLIYFSYDVKMKEKGDIPEGYSVSREKKERFSLILESASTNQTSMYLCASSFFSGLAGRGGTDTQYFGPGTRLTVL.

The chain joins TRBV28 to TRBJ1-4; D not resolved. This CDR3 contains 11 residues. CDR1 and CDR2 from the germline V gene are MDHEN and SYDVKM. V was pared by 7 bases and J by 5 bases, with 5 bases between. The CDR3 bases are TGTGCCAGCATGCGGAATGAAAAACTGTTTTTT. Encoded protein: CASMRNEKLFF. Based on the CDR3 plus reference TRBV28 and TRBJ1-4, the full variable domain is DVKVTQSSRYLVKRTGEKVFLECVQDMDHENMFWYRQDPGLGLRLIYFSYDVKMKEKGDIPEGYSVSREKKERFSLILESASTNQTSMYLCASMRNEKLFFGSGTQLSVL.

This chain connects TRBV13 to TRBJ2-7; 7 bases map to TRBD1. V shed 5 bases and J 6 bases; nucleotides not matched to a gene: 10. The CDR3 totals 14 residues. Germline CDR1 reads PRHDT; CDR2 reads FYEKMQ (reference sequence). DNA for the CDR3: TGTGCCAGCAGCCTGGGACAGAGGGCAGGCGAGCAGTACTTC. It translates to CASSLGQRAGEQYF. Using reference TRBV13 and TRBJ2-7 for the parts outside the CDR3, the full variable domain is AAGVIQSPRHLIKEKRETATLKCYPIPRHDTVYWYQQGPGQDPQFLISFYEKMQSDKGSIPDRFSAQQFSDYHSELNMSSLELGDSALYFCASSLGQRAGEQYFGPGTRLTVT.

The rearrangement links TRBV9 to TRBJ2-1; 7 nucleotides line up with TRBD2. The CDR3 consists of 15 residues. With V trimmed by 0 bases and J by 0 bases, 0 bases remained unmatched. CDR1 is SGDLS, CDR2 YYNGEE, per germline. The CDR3 spells CASSVAGGSYNEQFF. Written as DNA, the CDR3 is TGTGCCAGCAGCGTAGCGGGGGGCTCCTACAATGAGCAGTTCTTC.